This passage covers 25 T cell receptor beta chains from one sample sequenced in a study of T cell responses to AZD1222 COVID-19 vaccine (dated by TCRdb to the early 2020s). Per the publication, the time point label means: baseline before first vaccination. Library preparation employed the immunoSEQ multiplex PCR assay. TCRdb took this table from immuneACCESS and kept in-frame rearrangements with V and J called. Such tables lack part of the clones; where checked against another copy, unresolved V genes explain under half of the gap, and the rest is unexplained. The sample contains roughly 130,000 clones, 80% to 90% of them found a single time. The ten largest make up 7.6% of the sample. The sample here was peripheral blood, taken on day 0 of AZD1222 vaccination. Receptor source: an adult in good health.

The gene calls are TRBV28 and TRBJ1-2; weak D call: TRBD1 (5 bases). The V end lost 6 bases, the J end lost 3 bases, and 17 bases lay between the germline ends. The CDR3 spans 15 residues. The V gene's germline CDR1 is MDHEN and CDR2 SYDVKM. The DNA of the CDR3 is TGTGCCAGCAGATCAACCGGGACGGCTCACTATGGCTACACCTTC. The encoded protein is CASRSTGTAHYGYTF.

The rearrangement links TRBV28 to TRBJ1-3; the match to TRBD1 covers 9 bases. This CDR3 contains 15 residues. After removal of 4 bases from V and 4 bases from J, the junction contained 5 bases not matched to a gene. Per the germline V gene, CDR1 is MDHEN and CDR2 is SYDVKM. The CDR3, as DNA: TGTGCCAGCAGTTCCTCGACAGGGGGAGGAAACACCATATATTTT. Its protein product is CASSSSTGGGNTIYF.

This rearrangement joins TRBV7-9 to TRBJ1-1; D uncertain. The CDR3 is made up of 14 amino acids. V lost 0 bases to trimming and J lost 3 bases, with 8 bases between them. CDR1 SEHNR and CDR2 FQNEAQ come from the germline V gene (reference sequence). The CDR3 region has the DNA TGTGCCAGCAGCTTAGCGAGCCGGGACACTGAAGCTTTCTTT. It translates to CASSLASRDTEAFF.

This chain uses TRBV6-2 or TRBV6-3 with TRBJ1-1; TRBD1 matches 7 bases. J gave up 4 bases and V 5 bases, and 7 bases lay outside the gene matches. Germline values: CDR1 MNHEY, CDR2 SVGEGT. The CDR3 spans 14 residues. The CDR3 coding sequence is TGTGCCAGCAGTGGCAGGGGGGTTGGCACTGAAGCTTTCTTT. It encodes CASSGRGVGTEAFF.

The chain uses TRBV4-1 and TRBJ1-4, with D perhaps matching TRBD1 (5 bases). The CDR3 sequence is 16 residues long. In germline, CDR1 is MGHRA, CDR2 YSYEKL. The V and J ends lost 0 bases and 8 bases respectively, with 16 bases between them. CDR3 sequence reads: CASSQEGGGGNEKLFF. CDR3 coding DNA: TGCGCCAGCAGCCAAGAAGGCGGCGGGGGGAACGAAAAACTGTTTTTT.

This clone was seen only once. The chain joins TRBV28 to TRBJ1-6; D gene uncertain. In germline, CDR1 is MDHEN, CDR2 SYDVKM. This CDR3 has 12 residues. The V gene lost 8 bases and the J gene lost 2 bases, with 4 bases spanning the gap. CDR3 sequence reads: CASRAYNSPLHF. The CDR3 bases are TGTGCCAGCCGGGCCTATAATTCACCCCTCCACTTT.

The gene calls are TRBV4-3 and TRBJ1-4; 8 bases fit TRBD1. This CDR3 has 15 amino acids. Germline V gene lookup returns CDR1 LGHNA and CDR2 YSLEER. V was pared by 0 bases and J by 8 bases, with 5 bases of the junction left unmatched. CDR3: CASSQEGDRGEKLFF. The CDR3 DNA sequence: TGCGCCAGCAGCCAAGAAGGCGACAGGGGAGAAAAACTGTTTTTT.

The rearrangement joins TRBV30 to TRBJ2-7, with D tentatively TRBD2 (5 bases). V was shortened by 1 base and J by 2 bases, with 6 bases between the two germline ends. Germline V gives CDR1 GTSNPN, CDR2 SVGIG (reference sequence). The CDR3 covers 12 residues. The CDR3 coding sequence is TGTGCCTGGAGTGACGGGGCCTACGAGCAGTACTTC. Translation gives CAWSDGAYEQYF.

The V and J genes are TRBV6-2 or TRBV6-3 and TRBJ2-7; 10 positions agree with TRBD2. Germline V gives CDR1 MNHEY, CDR2 SVGEGT. CDR3 size: 15 residues. The trim removed 0 bases at V and 2 bases at J, leaving 1 base unmatched. CDR3 loop: CASSYSTSGTYEQYF. In DNA, the CDR3 is TGTGCCAGCAGTTACTCAACTAGCGGGACCTACGAGCAGTACTTC.

This chain joins TRBV6-5 and TRBJ2-2; D is possibly TRBD1 or TRBD2 (5 bases each). Germline-derived CDR1 and CDR2 are MNHEY and SVGAGI. Trimming stripped 6 bases from V and 3 bases from J, with 14 bases between. The CDR3 is 15 amino acids. The CDR3 loop is CASRTDGADTGELFF. CDR3 nucleotides: TGTGCCAGCAGGACAGACGGGGCGGACACCGGGGAGCTGTTTTTT.

The V call is TRBV4-1, the J call TRBJ2-6; maybe TRBD2 (6 bases). The germline CDR1 and CDR2 sequences are MGHRA and YSYEKL. This CDR3 is 18 amino acids long. Trimming took off 2 bases at V and 2 bases at J, with 16 bases between the two ends. The CDR3 protein is CASSQPLGPGAGANVLTF. The CDR3 nucleotides are TGCGCCAGCAGCCAACCTCTAGGCCCGGGAGCTGGGGCCAACGTCCTGACTTTC.

The chain carries TRBV18 and TRBJ1-6; 9 bases line up with TRBD1. The trim removed 2 bases at V and 0 bases at J, leaving 5 bases unmatched. Per the germline V gene, CDR1 is KGHSH and CDR2 is LQKENI. CDR3 length equals 18 residues. CDR3 DNA: TGTGCCAGCTCACCATTGACAGGGGGAAGCTCCTATAATTCACCCCTCCACTTT. Translated, it gives CASSPLTGGSSYNSPLHF.

J is TRBJ2-6 and V is TRBV29-1; D remains unclear. CDR1 SQVTM and CDR2 ANQGSEA come from the germline V gene. This CDR3 contains 14 residues. Between the trimmed V and J ends, which lost 2 bases and 4 bases, there was a span of 9 bases. The DNA of the CDR3 is TGCAGCGTTGAACTGGGTACCGGGGCCAACGTCCTGACTTTC. Encoded protein: CSVELGTGANVLTF.

V and J are TRBV25-1 and TRBJ2-7; tentatively, D is TRBD1 or TRBD2 (6 bases each). Germline V gene lookup returns CDR1 MGHDK and CDR2 SYGVNS. The CDR3 has 14 residues. Trimming took off 5 bases at V and 2 bases at J, with 13 bases between the two ends. This CDR3 is CASSLVGGPYEQYF. Written as DNA, the CDR3 is TGTGCCAGCAGTCTTGTAGGGGGGCCCTACGAGCAGTACTTC.

DNA for the CDR3: TGCGCCAGCAGCCACTCTAGCGGGGGGGATTATACGCAGTATTTT. Translation gives CASSHSSGGDYTQYF. The chain carries TRBV5-1 and TRBJ2-3, with TRBD2 matching 12 bases. The trim removed 4 bases at V and 7 bases at J, leaving 7 bases unmatched. Germline V CDR1 and CDR2: SGHRS, YFSETQ. The CDR3 has 15 amino acids.

This clone was seen only a few times. The genes are TRBV19 and TRBJ1-3; possible D gene TRBD1, 5 bases. This CDR3 spans 14 amino acids. V gave up 6 bases and J gave up 0 bases, with 9 bases separating them. CDR1 LNHDA and CDR2 SQIVND come from the germline V gene (reference sequence). CDR3 sequence reads: CASRKGDSGNTIYF. As DNA, the CDR3 is TGTGCCAGTAGGAAAGGGGACTCTGGAAACACCATATATTTT.

The J gene is TRBJ2-7, the V gene TRBV9; 9 positions agree with TRBD2. Trimming removed 0 bases from V and 2 bases from J; junction bases left unmatched: 3. The germline gives CDR1 SGDLS, CDR2 YYNGEE. The length of the CDR3 is 15 residues. CDR3 protein: CASSVAASGTYEQYF. The DNA of the CDR3 is TGTGCCAGCAGCGTAGCGGCTAGCGGGACCTACGAGCAGTACTTC.

The chain joins TRBV30 to TRBJ1-6, with 7 bases identical to TRBD1. Germline CDR1 reads GTSNPN; CDR2 reads SVGIG (reference sequence). After removal of 7 bases from V and 6 bases from J, the junction contained 6 bases not matched to a gene. The CDR3 sequence is 13 residues long. The CDR3 region is CASATGLNSPLHF. CDR3 nucleotide sequence: TGTGCCTCTGCGACAGGGCTTAATTCACCCCTCCACTTT.

The V and J genes are TRBV7-9 and TRBJ1-4; tentative D call: TRBD1 (5 bases). This CDR3 is built from 14 residues. The germline gives CDR1 SEHNR, CDR2 FQNEAQ (reference sequence). Trimming stripped 1 base from V and 11 bases from J, with 14 bases between. The CDR3 is CASSLDIASGKLFF. The CDR3 DNA reads TGTGCCAGCAGCTTAGACATCGCCTCAGGGAAACTGTTTTTT.

This chain joins TRBV6-5 and TRBJ2-7; D call uncertain. The CDR3 sequence is 15 residues long. Germline lookup yields CDR1 MNHEY and CDR2 SVGAGI. Trimming cost V 5 bases and J 3 bases, with 17 bases left between them. The CDR3 bases are TGTGCCAGCAGTCCACAATTCGGTGGCGGCTACGAGCAGTACTTC. It translates to CASSPQFGGGYEQYF.

This chain uses TRBV24-1 with TRBJ2-4, with TRBD2 matching over 7 bases. Germline V gene data show CDR1 as KGHDR and CDR2 as SFDVKD. V dropped 6 bases and J dropped 4; count of bases not matched to a gene: 2. This CDR3 has 13 amino acids. The chain's CDR3 is CATSSRGKNIQYF. The CDR3 bases are TGTGCCACCAGTTCGCGGGGGAAAAACATTCAGTACTTC.

The chain links TRBV7-2 to TRBJ2-2, with D tentatively TRBD1 (5 bases). Germline loops: CDR1 SGHTA, CDR2 FQGNSA. The CDR3 contains 15 residues. Trimming pared 1 base from V and 7 bases from J, leaving 13 bases between. The CDR3 loop is CASSLVGLRGGELFF. The CDR3 DNA is TGTGCCAGCAGCTTAGTTGGGTTAAGGGGCGGGGAGCTGTTTTTT.

V is TRBV7-2 and J is TRBJ1-1; TRBD1 might be the D (6 bases). Trimming left V 6 bases short and J 5 bases short, with 19 bases between. CDR1 SGHTA and CDR2 FQGNSA come from the germline V gene. The CDR3 sequence is 15 residues long. CDR3 residues: CASRRTTGSQTEAFF. Here the CDR3 DNA reads TGTGCCAGCAGACGAACGACAGGCTCCCAAACTGAAGCTTTCTTT.

J is TRBJ2-1 and V is TRBV11-2; 12 positions match TRBD2. With 5 bases clipped from V and 8 bases from J, the junction kept 10 bases outside the gene matches. The CDR3 totals 16 residues. Per the germline V gene, CDR1 is SGHAT and CDR2 is FQNNGV. The CDR3 region has the DNA TGTGCCAGCAGCCCCTGGACTAGCGGGATTCTGGATGAGCAGTTCTTC. Protein sequence: CASSPWTSGILDEQFF.

This clone appeared once. The chain uses TRBV4-3 and TRBJ1-2; D is uncertain. Germline CDR1 LGHNA, CDR2 YSLEER. The CDR3 runs 12 residues. Trimming left V 3 bases short and J 5 bases short, with 7 bases between. CDR3 nucleotide sequence: TGCGCCAGCAGCCAGGATAGTTATGGCTACACCTTC. Amino acids: CASSQDSYGYTF.